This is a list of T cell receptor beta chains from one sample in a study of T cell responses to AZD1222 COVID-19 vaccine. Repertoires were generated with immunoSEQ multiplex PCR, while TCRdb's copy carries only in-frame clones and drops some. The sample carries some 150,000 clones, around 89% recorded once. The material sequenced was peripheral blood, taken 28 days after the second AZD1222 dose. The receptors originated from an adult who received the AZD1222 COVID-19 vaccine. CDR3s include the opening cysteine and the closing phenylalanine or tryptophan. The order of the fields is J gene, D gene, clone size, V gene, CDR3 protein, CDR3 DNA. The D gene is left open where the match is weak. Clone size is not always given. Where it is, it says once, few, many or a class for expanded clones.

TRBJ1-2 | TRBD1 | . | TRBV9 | CASSAGTGGSNGYTF | TGTGCCAGCAGCGCCGGGACAGGGGGTTCGAATGGCTACACCTTC
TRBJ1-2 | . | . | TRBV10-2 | CASSESAQGKGYTF | TGCGCCAGCAGTGAGTCGGCCCAGGGGAAGGGCTACACCTTC
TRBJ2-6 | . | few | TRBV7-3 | CASSRQTSAGANVLTF | TGTGCCAGCAGCCGTCAAACATCGGCTGGGGCCAACGTCCTGACTTTC
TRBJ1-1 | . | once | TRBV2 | CASRDDFRVLDTEAFF | TGTGCCAGCAGGGATGACTTCAGGGTTTTGGACACTGAAGCTTTCTTT
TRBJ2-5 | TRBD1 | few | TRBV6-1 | CASSEATGGAETQYF | TGTGCCAGCAGTGAAGCCACAGGGGGCGCAGAGACCCAGTACTTC
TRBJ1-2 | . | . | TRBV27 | CASKGDLQAAYGYTF | TGTGCCAGCAAGGGGGACCTACAGGCTGCCTATGGCTACACCTTC
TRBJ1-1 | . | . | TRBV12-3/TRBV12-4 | CASSLLGKAFF | TGTGCCAGCAGTTTACTCGGGAAAGCTTTCTTT
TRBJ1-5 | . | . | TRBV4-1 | CASSQVRGDGFQPQHF | TGCGCCAGCAGCCAAGTACGAGGGGACGGGTTTCAGCCCCAGCATTTT
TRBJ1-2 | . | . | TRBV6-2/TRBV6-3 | CASSKNYGYTF | TGTGCCAGCAGTAAAAACTATGGCTACACCTTC
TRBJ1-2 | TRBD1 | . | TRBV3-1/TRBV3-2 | CATGQGLNYGYTF | TGTGCCACAGGACAGGGACTAAACTATGGCTACACCTTC
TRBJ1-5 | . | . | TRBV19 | CASSISGSGGGQPQHF | TGTGCCAGTAGTATTTCGGGCTCGGGGGGAGGTCAGCCCCAGCATTTT
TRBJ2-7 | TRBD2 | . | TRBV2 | CASSEGGGSRYEQYF | TGTGCCAGCAGTGAGGGCGGGGGTTCCCGCTACGAGCAGTACTTC
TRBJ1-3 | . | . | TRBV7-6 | CASSLGDGNTIYF | TGTGCCAGCAGCTTAGGGGATGGAAACACCATATATTTT
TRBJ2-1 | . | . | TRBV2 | CASGAGPYNEQFF | TGTGCCAGTGGGGCGGGCCCCTACAATGAGCAGTTCTTC
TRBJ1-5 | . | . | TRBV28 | CASSLRRNNQPQHF | TGTGCCAGCAGTCTTAGACGAAACAATCAGCCCCAGCATTTT
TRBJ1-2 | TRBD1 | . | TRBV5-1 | CASSSAGQGYGYTF | TGCGCCAGCAGTTCCGCGGGACAGGGCTATGGCTACACCTTC
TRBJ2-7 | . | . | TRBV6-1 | CASSDGAGAYEQYF | TGTGCCAGCAGTGACGGTGCGGGGGCATACGAGCAGTACTTC
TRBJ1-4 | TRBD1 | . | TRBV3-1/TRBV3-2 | CATQGAGDEKLFF | TGTGCCACCCAGGGGGCGGGAGATGAAAAACTGTTTTTT
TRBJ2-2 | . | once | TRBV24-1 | CATSPPTSNTGELFF | TGTGCCACCAGTCCTCCCACCTCGAACACCGGGGAGCTGTTTTTT
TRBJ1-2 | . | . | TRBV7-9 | CASSSLGSLDPGYTF | TGTGCCAGCAGCTCACTCGGGAGCCTGGACCCTGGCTACACCTTC
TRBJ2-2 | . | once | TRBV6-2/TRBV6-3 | CASSHRTGELFF | TGTGCCAGCAGTCACCGGACCGGGGAGCTGTTTTTT
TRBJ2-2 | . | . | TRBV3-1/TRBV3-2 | CASSRAAGTGELFF | TGTGCCAGCAGCCGAGCCGCCGGCACCGGGGAGCTGTTTTTT
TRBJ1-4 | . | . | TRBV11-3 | CASRTKESDEKLFF | TGTGCCAGCAGAACCAAAGAGAGCGATGAAAAACTGTTTTTT
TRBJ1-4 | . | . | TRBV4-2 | CASSQDAGTNEKLFF | TGTGCCAGCAGCCAAGACGCGGGGACTAATGAAAAACTGTTTTTT
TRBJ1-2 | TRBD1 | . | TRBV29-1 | CSATGQGDLYGYTF | TGCAGCGCTACCGGACAGGGCGACCTCTATGGCTACACCTTC
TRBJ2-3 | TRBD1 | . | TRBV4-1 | CASSQEYLPGQMETQYF | TGCGCCAGCAGCCAAGAATACCTACCGGGACAGATGGAGACGCAGTATTTT
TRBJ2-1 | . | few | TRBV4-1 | CASSTTAAPRNEQFF | TGCGCCAGCAGCACGACAGCGGCCCCCCGCAATGAGCAGTTCTTC
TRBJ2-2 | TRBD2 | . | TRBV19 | CASSNRGVGIAGELFF | TGTGCCAGTAGTAACCGGGGGGTAGGGATCGCCGGGGAGCTGTTTTTT
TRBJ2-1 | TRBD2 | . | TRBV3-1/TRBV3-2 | CASSHPSLRGGGDEQFF | TGTGCCAGCAGCCACCCCTCCTTACGGGGGGGCGGGGATGAGCAGTTCTTC
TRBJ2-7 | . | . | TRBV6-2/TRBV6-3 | CASSGGGVASYEQYF | TGTGCCAGCAGTGGCGGGGGCGTAGCCTCCTACGAGCAGTACTTC
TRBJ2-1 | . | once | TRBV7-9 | CARGSTEYNEQFF | TGTGCCAGAGGTTCGACAGAATACAATGAGCAGTTCTTC
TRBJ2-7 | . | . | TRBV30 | CAWSVAQVGEQYF | TGTGCCTGGAGTGTAGCCCAAGTAGGGGAGCAGTACTTC
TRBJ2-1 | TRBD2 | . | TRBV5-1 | CASSLALEMGLANNEQFF | TGCGCCAGCAGCTTGGCCCTGGAGATGGGACTAGCTAACAATGAGCAGTTCTTC
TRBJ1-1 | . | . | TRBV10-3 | CAISDLRPENTEAFF | TGTGCCATCAGTGACCTTAGACCCGAGAACACTGAAGCTTTCTTT
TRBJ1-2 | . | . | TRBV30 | CAWSVAANGYTF | TGTGCCTGGAGTGTAGCTGCGAATGGCTACACCTTC
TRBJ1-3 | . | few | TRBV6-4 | CASRGGSGNTIYF | TGTGCCAGCAGGGGCGGCTCTGGAAACACCATATATTTT
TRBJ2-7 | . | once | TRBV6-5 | CASSYSTGAQGEQYF | TGTGCCAGCAGTTACTCGACGGGGGCGCAGGGCGAGCAGTACTTC
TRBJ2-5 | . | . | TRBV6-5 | CASSYVQRETQYF | TGTGCCAGCAGTTACGTCCAGAGAGAGACCCAGTACTTC
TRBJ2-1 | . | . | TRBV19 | CASSMSRDNEQFF | TGTGCCAGTAGTATGTCCCGGGACAATGAGCAGTTCTTC
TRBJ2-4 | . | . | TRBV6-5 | CASSRGFLAKNIQYF | TGTGCCAGCAGTCGGGGGTTCCTAGCCAAAAACATTCAGTACTTC
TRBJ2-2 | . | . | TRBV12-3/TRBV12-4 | CASSLGFRELFF | TGTGCCAGCAGTCTGGGGTTCCGGGAGCTGTTTTTT
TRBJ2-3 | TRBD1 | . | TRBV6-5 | CASRDRGLRTDTQYF | TGTGCCAGCAGAGACAGGGGGCTTAGGACAGATACGCAGTATTTT
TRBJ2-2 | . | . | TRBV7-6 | CASSLGPGAGELFF | TGTGCCAGCAGCCTCGGGCCGGGGGCCGGGGAGCTGTTTTTT
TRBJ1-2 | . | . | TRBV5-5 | CASSSGGGYTF | TGTGCCAGCAGCTCGGGAGGGGGCTACACCTTC
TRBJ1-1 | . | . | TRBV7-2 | CASSSRTGAQKNTEAFF | TGTGCCAGCAGCTCACGAACGGGGGCACAAAAGAACACTGAAGCTTTCTTT
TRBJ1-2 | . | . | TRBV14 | CASSQRRDGEDGYTF | TGTGCCAGCAGCCAACGAAGGGATGGAGAGGATGGCTACACCTTC